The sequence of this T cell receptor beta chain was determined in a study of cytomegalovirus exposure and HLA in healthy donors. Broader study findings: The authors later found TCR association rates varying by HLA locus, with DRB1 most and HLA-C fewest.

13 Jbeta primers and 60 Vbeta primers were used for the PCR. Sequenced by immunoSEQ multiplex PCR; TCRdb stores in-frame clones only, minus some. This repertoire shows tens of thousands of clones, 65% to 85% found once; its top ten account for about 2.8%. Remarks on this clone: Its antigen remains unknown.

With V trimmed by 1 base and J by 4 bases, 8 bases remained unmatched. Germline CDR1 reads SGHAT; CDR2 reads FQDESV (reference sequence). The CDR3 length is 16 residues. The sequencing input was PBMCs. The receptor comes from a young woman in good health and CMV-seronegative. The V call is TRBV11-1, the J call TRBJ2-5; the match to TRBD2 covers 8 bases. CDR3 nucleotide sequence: TGTGCCAGCAGCTTAGGGCTAGCGGGTGGGCTAGAGACCCAGTACTTC. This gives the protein CASSLGLAGGLETQYF.